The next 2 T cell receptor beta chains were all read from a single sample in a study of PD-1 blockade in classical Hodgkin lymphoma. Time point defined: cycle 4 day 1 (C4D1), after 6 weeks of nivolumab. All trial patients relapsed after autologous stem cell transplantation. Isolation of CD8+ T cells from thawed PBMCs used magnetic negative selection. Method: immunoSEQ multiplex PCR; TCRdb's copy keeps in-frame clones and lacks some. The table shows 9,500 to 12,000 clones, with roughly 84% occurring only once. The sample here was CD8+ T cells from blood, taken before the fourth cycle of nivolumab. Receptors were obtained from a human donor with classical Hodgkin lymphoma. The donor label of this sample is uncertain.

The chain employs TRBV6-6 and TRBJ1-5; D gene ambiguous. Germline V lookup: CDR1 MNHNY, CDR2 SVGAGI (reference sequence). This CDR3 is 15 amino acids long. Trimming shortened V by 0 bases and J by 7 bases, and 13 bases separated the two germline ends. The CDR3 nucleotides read TGTGCCAGCAGTTACTCGAATACACGAAGGCAGCCCCAGCATTTT. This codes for CASSYSNTRRQPQHF.

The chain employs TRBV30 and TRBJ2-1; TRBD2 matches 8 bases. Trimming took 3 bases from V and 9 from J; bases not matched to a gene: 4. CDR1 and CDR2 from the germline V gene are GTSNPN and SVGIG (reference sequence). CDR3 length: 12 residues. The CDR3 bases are TGTGCCTGGAGGGGACTAGAGGGTGAGCAGTTCTTC. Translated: CAWRGLEGEQFF.